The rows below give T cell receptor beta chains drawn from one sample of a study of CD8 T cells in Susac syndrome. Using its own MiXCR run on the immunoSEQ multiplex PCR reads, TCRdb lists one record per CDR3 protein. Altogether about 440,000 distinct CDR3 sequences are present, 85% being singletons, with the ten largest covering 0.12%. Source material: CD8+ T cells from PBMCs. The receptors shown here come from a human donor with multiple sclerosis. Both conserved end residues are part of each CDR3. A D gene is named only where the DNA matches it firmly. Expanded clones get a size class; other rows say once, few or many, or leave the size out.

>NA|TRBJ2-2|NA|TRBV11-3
CASSLYGDTGELFF
TGTGCCAGCAGCTTATACGGGGACACCGGGGAGCTGTTTTTT
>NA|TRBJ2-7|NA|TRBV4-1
CASSPGAVTEQYF
TGCGCCAGCAGCCCAGGGGCAGTAACCGAGCAGTACTTC
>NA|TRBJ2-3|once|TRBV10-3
CAIRDVSTDTQYF
TGTGCCATCAGGGACGTTAGCACAGATACGCAGTATTTT
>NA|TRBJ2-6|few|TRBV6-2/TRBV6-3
CASSSRGSGANVLTF
TGTGCCAGCAGTTCGAGGGGATCCGGGGCCAACGTCCTGACTTTC
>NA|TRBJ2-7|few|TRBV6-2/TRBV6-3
CASSLGASVYEQYF
TGTGCCAGCAGCTTAGGGGCCTCGGTATACGAGCAGTACTTC
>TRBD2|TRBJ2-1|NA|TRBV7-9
CASSSTGTSEESEQFF
TGTGCCAGTAGCTCAACCGGGACTAGCGAGGAAAGTGAGCAGTTCTTC
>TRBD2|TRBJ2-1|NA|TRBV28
CAIRDLGLADEQFF
TGTGCCATCAGAGATCTAGGACTAGCGGATGAGCAGTTCTTC
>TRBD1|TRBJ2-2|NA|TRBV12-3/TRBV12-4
CASTNTGGSPGELFF
TGTGCCAGCACCAATACAGGGGGCTCGCCCGGGGAGCTGTTTTTT
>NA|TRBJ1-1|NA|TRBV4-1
CASSQQGPTEAFF
TGCGCCAGCAGCCAGCAGGGTCCCACTGAAGCTTTCTTT
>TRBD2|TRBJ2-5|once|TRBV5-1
CASSTGLAGGLETQYF
TGCGCCAGCAGCACGGGACTAGCGGGAGGGTTGGAGACCCAGTACTTC
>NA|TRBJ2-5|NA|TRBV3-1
CASSQGAGDQETQYF
TGTGCCAGCAGCCAAGGGGCAGGGGACCAAGAGACCCAGTACTTC
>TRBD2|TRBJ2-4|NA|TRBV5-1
CASSLESSGMDIQYF
TGCGCCAGCAGCTTGGAATCTAGCGGGATGGACATTCAGTACTTC
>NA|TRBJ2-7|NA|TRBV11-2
CASRVSLLGEQYF
TGTGCCAGCAGGGTATCCTTGCTTGGCGAGCAGTACTTC
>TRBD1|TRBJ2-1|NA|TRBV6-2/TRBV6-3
CASSYSTDRGPGDYNEQFF
TGTGCCAGCAGTTACTCGACCGACAGGGGCCCAGGGGACTACAATGAGCAGTTCTTC
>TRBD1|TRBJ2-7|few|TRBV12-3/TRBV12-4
CASSPRDRASYEQYF
TGTGCCAGCAGTCCCCGGGACAGGGCCTCCTACGAGCAGTACTTC
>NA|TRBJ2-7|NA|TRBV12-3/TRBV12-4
CASSLGPTGLGIEQYF
TGTGCCAGCAGCCTAGGGCCCACAGGGTTAGGGATCGAGCAGTACTTC
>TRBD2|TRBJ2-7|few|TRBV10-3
CAILAGAQEQYF
TGTGCCATCCTCGCGGGAGCTCAAGAGCAGTACTTC
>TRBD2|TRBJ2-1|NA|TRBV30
CAWSKGLGDNEQFF
TGTGCCTGGAGCAAGGGACTAGGCGACAATGAGCAGTTCTTC
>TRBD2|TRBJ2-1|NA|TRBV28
CASSLVPSGNYNEQFF
TGTGCCAGCAGTTTAGTGCCTAGCGGGAACTACAATGAGCAGTTCTTC
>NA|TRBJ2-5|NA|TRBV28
CASSHHGGAGETQYF
TGTGCCAGCAGCCACCACGGCGGGGCTGGGGAGACCCAGTACTTC
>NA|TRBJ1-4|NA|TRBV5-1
CASSLDVGDATNEKLFF
TGCGCCAGCAGCTTGGATGTGGGAGATGCAACTAATGAAAAACTGTTTTTT
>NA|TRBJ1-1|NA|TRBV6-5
CASSYSPVNTEAFF
TGTGCCAGCAGTTACTCGCCCGTGAACACTGAAGCTTTCTTT
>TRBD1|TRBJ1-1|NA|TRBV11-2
CASSFDPIWTGKEAFF
TGTGCCAGCAGCTTCGACCCTATCTGGACAGGAAAAGAAGCTTTCTTT
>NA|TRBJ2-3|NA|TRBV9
CASSVVEMDTQYF
TGTGCCAGCAGCGTAGTCGAGATGGATACGCAGTATTTT
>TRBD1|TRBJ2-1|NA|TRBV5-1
CASNGQGLRDEQFF
TGCGCCAGCAATGGACAGGGGCTTAGGGATGAGCAGTTCTTC
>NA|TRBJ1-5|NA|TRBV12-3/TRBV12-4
CAGSTEGNQPQHF
TGTGCCGGCAGTACGGAGGGGAATCAGCCCCAGCATTTT
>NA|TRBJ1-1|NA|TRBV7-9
CASSPAGNRAPEAFF
TGTGCCAGCAGCCCGGCTGGTAACAGGGCCCCTGAAGCTTTCTTT
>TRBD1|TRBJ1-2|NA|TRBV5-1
CASSFTPGQGLVDGYTF
TGCGCCAGCAGCTTTACCCCGGGACAGGGATTGGTAGACGGCTACACCTTC
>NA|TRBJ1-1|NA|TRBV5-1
CASSLNDENTEAFF
TGCGCCAGCAGCTTAAACGACGAGAACACTGAAGCTTTCTTT
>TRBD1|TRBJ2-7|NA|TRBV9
CASSGGTGRSYEQYF
TGTGCCAGCAGCGGAGGGACAGGGAGATCCTACGAGCAGTACTTC
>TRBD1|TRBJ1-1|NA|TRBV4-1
CASSRQGAGEAFF
TGCGCCAGCAGCCGACAGGGGGCCGGTGAAGCTTTCTTT
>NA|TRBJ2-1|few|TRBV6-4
CASSDSAEKYNEQFF
TGTGCCAGCAGTGACAGCGCAGAGAAGTACAATGAGCAGTTCTTC
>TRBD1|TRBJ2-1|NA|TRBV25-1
CASRSRDSSYNEQFF
TGTGCCAGCAGGTCCCGGGACAGCTCCTACAATGAGCAGTTCTTC
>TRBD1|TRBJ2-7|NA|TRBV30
CAWSEGQGSNEQYF
TGTGCCTGGAGCGAGGGACAGGGGTCCAACGAGCAGTACTTC
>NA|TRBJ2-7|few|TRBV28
CASSLRGNIYEQYF
TGTGCCAGCAGTTTGCGAGGGAATATCTACGAGCAGTACTTC
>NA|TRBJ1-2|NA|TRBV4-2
CASSQDLVMEGLNYGYTF
TGTGCCAGCAGCCAAGATCTAGTGATGGAGGGATTGAACTATGGCTACACCTTC
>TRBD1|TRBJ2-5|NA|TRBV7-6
CASSLSWTGGSQETQYF
TGTGCCAGCAGCTTAAGCTGGACAGGGGGCTCCCAAGAGACCCAGTACTTC
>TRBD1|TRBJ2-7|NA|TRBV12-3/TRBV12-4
CASRSGGYEQYF
TGTGCCAGCAGATCAGGGGGCTACGAGCAGTACTTC
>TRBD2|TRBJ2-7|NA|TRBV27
CASSSRLASFGDEQYF
TGTGCCAGCAGCTCGCGACTAGCCTCCTTCGGGGACGAGCAGTACTTC
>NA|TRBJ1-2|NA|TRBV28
CASSLFRDLNYGYTF
TGTGCCAGCAGTTTATTCAGGGACCTTAACTATGGCTACACCTTC
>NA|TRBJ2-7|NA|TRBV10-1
CEGGRSYEQYF
TGCGAAGGAGGGAGATCCTACGAGCAGTACTTC
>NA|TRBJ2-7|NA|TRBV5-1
CASSRWGPSDYEQYF
TGCGCCAGCAGCCGATGGGGACCGTCGGACTACGAGCAGTACTTC
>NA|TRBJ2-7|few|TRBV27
CASSYGGQTYEQYF
TGTGCCAGCAGTTACGGGGGACAAACCTACGAGCAGTACTTC
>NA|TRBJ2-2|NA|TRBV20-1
CSAETRNTGELFF
TGCAGTGCCGAGACTAGGAACACCGGGGAGCTGTTTTTT
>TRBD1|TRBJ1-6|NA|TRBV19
CASSIDRDNSPLHF
TGTGCCAGTAGTATCGACAGGGATAATTCACCCCTCCACTTT
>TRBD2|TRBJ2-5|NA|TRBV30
CAWSVGGGAWETQYF
TGTGCCTGGAGTGTTGGCGGGGGGGCTTGGGAGACCCAGTACTTC
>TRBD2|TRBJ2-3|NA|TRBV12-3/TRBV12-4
CASSSLGLAGDLGETQYF
TGTGCCAGCAGTTCTTTGGGACTAGCGGGAGACCTAGGTGAGACGCAGTATTTT
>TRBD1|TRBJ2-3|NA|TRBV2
CASSDGQGQDTQYF
TGTGCCAGCAGCGATGGACAGGGTCAGGATACGCAGTATTTT
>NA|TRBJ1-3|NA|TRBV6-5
CASSYYPPGPLTGSGNTIYF
TGTGCCAGCAGTTACTACCCTCCCGGCCCCCTGACCGGCTCTGGAAACACCATATATTTT
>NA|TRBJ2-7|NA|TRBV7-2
CASSSNLGSEQYF
TGTGCCAGCAGCTCCAACTTGGGATCCGAGCAGTACTTC
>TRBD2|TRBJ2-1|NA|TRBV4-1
CASSQEDLTSDYYNEQFF
TGCGCCAGCAGCCAAGAGGATTTGACTAGCGACTACTACAATGAGCAGTTCTTC